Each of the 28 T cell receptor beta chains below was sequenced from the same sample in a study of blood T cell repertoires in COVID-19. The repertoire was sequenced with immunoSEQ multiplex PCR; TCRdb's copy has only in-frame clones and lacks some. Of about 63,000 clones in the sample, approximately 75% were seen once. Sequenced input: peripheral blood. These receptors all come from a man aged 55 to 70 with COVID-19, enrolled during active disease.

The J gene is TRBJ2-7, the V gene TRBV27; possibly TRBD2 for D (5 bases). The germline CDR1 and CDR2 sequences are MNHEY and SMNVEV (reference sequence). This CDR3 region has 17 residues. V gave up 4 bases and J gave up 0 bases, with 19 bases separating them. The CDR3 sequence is CASSSPPGETSSYEQYF. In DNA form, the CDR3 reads TGTGCCAGCAGTTCCCCCCCCGGGGAAACAAGCTCCTACGAGCAGTACTTC.

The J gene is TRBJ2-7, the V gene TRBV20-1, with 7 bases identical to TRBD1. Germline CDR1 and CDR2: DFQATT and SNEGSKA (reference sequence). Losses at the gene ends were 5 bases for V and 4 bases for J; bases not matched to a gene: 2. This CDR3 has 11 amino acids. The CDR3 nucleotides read TGCAGTGCTCGGGACAGTTACGAGCAGTACTTC. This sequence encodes CSARDSYEQYF.

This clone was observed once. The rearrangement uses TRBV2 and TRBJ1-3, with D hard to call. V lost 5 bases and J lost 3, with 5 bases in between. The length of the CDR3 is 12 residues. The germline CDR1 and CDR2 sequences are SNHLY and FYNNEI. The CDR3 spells CASSPLGNTIYF. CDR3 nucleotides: TGTGCCAGCAGTCCCCTTGGAAACACCATATATTTT.

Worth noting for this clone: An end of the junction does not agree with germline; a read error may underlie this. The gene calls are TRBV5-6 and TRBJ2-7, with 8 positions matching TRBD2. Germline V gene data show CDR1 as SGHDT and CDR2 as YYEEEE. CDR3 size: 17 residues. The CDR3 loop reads CAGSRRSERGSSYEQYF. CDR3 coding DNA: TGTGCCGGCAGCCGCCGGTCGGAGCGGGGGAGCTCCTACGAGCAGTACTTC.

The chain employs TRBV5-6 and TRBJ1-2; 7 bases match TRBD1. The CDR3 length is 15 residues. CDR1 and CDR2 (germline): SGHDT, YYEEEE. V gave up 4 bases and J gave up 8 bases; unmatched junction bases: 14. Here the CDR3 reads CASSRRQGLIMGYTF. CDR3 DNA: TGTGCCAGCAGCCGAAGACAGGGTCTTATTATGGGCTACACCTTC.

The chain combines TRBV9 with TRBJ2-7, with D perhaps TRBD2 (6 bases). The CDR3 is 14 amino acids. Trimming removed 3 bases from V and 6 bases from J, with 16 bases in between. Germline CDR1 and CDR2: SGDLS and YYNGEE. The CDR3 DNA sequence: TGTGCCAGCAGCGGACCGGGAGACGGGCGCGAGCAGTACTTC. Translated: CASSGPGDGREQYF. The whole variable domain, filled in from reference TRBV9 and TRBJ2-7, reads DSGVTQTPKHLITATGQRVTLRCSPRSGDLSVYWYQQSLDQGLQFLIQYYNGEERAKGNILERFSAQQFPDLHSELNLSSLELGDSALYFCASSGPGDGREQYFGPGTRLTVT.

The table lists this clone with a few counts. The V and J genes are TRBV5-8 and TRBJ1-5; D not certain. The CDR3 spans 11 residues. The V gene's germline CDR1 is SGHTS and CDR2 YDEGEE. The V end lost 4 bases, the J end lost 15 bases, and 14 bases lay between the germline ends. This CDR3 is CASSQRGSLHF. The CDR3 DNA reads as TGTGCCAGCAGCCAACGGGGTTCCCTGCATTTT.

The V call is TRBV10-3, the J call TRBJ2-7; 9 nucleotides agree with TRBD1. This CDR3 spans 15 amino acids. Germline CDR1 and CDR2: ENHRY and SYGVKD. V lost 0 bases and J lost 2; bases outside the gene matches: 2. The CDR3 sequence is CAISESQGAPYEQYF. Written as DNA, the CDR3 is TGTGCCATCAGTGAGTCACAGGGGGCCCCCTACGAGCAGTACTTC.

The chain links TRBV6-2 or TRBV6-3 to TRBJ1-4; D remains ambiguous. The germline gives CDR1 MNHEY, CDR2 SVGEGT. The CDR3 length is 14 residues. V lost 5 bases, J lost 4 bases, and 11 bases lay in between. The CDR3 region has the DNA TGTGCCAGCAGTCCGGCTCGGAGTAATGAAAAACTGTTTTTT. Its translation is CASSPARSNEKLFF.

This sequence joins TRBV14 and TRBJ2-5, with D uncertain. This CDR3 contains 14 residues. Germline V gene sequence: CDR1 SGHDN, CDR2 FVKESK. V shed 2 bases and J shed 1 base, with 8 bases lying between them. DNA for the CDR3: TGTGCCAGCAGCCAAAGCCCGGGCCAAGAGACCCAGTACTTC. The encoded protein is CASSQSPGQETQYF.

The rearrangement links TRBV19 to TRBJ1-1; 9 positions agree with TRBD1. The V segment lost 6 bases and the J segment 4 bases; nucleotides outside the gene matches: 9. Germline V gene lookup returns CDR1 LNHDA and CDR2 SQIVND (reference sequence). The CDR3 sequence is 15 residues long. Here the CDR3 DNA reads TGTGCCAGTAGGCGGGACAGGGAGACGGTCACTGAAGCTTTCTTT. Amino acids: CASRRDRETVTEAFF.

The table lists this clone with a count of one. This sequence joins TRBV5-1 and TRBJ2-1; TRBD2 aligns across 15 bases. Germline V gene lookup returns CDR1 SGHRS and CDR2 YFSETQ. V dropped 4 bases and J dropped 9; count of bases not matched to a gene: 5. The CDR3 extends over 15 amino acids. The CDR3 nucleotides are TGCGCCAGCAGCGCGGGACTAGCGGGAGGTAGTGAGCAGTTCTTC. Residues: CASSAGLAGGSEQFF.

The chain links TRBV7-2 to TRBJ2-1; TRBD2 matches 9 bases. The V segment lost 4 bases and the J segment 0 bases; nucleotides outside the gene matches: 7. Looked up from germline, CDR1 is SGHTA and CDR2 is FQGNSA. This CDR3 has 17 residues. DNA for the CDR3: TGTGCCAGCAGCTCCCCGACTAGCGGAAGCTCCTACAATGAGCAGTTCTTC. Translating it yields CASSSPTSGSSYNEQFF.

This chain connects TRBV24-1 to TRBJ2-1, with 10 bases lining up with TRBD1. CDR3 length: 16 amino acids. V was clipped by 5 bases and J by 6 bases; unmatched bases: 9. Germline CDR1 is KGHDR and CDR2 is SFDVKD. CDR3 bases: TGTGCCACCAGTGTCCCCACCCGGGACAGGGGCAATGAGCAGTTCTTC. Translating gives CATSVPTRDRGNEQFF.

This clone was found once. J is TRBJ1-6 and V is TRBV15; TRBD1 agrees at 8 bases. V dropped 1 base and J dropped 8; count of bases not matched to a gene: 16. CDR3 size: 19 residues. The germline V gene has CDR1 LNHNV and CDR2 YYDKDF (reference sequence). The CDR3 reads CATSRAHLSTGASDSPLHF. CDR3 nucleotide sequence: TGTGCCACCAGCAGAGCCCACTTGTCGACAGGGGCCAGTGATTCACCCCTCCACTTT.

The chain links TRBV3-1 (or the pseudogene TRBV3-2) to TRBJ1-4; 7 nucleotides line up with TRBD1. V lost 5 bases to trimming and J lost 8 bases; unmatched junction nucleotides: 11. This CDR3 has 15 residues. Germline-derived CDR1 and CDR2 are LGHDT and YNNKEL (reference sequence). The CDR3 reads CASSTRDRVGEKLFF. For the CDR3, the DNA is TGTGCCAGCAGCACACGCGACAGGGTGGGAGAAAAACTGTTTTTT.

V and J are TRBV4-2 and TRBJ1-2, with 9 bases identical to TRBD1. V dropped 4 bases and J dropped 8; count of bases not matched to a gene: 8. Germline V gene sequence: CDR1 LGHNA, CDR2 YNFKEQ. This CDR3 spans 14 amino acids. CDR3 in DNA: TGTGCCAGCAGCCTGAACAGGGGGCTCGGGGGCTACACCTTC. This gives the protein CASSLNRGLGGYTF.

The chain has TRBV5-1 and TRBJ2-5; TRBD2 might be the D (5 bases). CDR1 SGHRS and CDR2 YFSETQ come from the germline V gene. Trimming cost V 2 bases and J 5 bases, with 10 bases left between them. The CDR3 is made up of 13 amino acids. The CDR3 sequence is CASSFRGWETQYF. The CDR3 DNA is TGCGCCAGCAGCTTCCGGGGTTGGGAGACCCAGTACTTC.

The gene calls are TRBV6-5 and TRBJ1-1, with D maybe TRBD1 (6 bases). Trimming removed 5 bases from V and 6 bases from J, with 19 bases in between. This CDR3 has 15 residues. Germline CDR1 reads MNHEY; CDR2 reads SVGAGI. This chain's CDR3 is CASSPPRAGASEAFF. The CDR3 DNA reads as TGTGCCAGCAGTCCCCCCCGAGCAGGGGCGTCTGAAGCTTTCTTT.

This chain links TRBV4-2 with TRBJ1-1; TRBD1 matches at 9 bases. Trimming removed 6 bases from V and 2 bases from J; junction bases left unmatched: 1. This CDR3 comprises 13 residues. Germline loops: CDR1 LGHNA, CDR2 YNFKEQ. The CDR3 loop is CASRGQGNTEAFF. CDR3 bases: TGTGCCAGCAGGGGACAGGGAAACACTGAAGCTTTCTTT.

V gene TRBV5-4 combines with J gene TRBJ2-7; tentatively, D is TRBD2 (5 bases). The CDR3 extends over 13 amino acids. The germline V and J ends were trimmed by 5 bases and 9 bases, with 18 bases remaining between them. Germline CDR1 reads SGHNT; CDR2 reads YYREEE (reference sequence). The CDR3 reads CASSLVGKEGQYF. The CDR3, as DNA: TGTGCCAGCAGTCTCGTAGGGAAAGAGGGGCAGTACTTC.

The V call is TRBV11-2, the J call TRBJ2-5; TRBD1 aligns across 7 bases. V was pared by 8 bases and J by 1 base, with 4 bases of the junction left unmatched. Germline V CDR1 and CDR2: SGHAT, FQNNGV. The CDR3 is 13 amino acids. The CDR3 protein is CASGGQAQETQYF. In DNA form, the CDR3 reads TGTGCCAGCGGCGGACAGGCCCAAGAGACCCAGTACTTC.

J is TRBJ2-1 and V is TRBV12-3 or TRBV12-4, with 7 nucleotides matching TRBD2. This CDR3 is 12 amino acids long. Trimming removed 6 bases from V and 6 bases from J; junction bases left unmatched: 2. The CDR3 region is CASSLAANEQFF. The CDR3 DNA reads TGTGCCAGCAGCCTAGCGGCCAATGAGCAGTTCTTC.

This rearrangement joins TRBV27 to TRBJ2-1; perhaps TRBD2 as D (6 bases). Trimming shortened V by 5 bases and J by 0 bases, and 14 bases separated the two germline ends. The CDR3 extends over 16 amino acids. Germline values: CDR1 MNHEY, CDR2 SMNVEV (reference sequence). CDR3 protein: CASSPPGSRSYNEQFF. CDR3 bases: TGTGCCAGCAGTCCTCCCGGGAGTCGCTCCTACAATGAGCAGTTCTTC.

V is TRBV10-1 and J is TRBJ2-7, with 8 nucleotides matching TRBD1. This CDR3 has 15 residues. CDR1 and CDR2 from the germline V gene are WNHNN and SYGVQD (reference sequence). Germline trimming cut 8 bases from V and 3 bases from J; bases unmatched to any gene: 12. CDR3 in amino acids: CASHTGGRDLYEQYF. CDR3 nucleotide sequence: TGCGCCAGCCACACAGGGGGACGAGACCTCTACGAGCAGTACTTC.

The CDR3 nucleotides are TGTGCCAGCAGCCCTAGCGGGAGACGTCCCGAGCAGTACTTC. Its translation is CASSPSGRRPEQYF. The genes are TRBV11-2 and TRBJ2-7, with 10 bases aligning to TRBD2. Germline V gene data show CDR1 as SGHAT and CDR2 as FQNNGV. The CDR3 consists of 14 residues. Trimming took 5 bases from V and 6 from J; bases not matched to a gene: 7. The entire variable domain, with the rest obtained from reference TRBV11-2 and TRBJ2-7, is as follows: EAGVAQSPRYKIIEKRQSVAFWCNPISGHATLYWYQQILGQGPKLLIQFQNNGVVDDSQLPKDRFSAERLKGVDSTLKIQPAKLEDSAVYLCASSPSGRRPEQYFGPGTRLTVT.

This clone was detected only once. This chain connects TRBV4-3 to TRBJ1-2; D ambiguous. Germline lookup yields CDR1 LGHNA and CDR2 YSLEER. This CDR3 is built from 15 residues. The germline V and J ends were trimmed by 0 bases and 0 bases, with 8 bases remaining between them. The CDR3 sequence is CASSQDTGANYGYTF. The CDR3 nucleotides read TGCGCCAGCAGCCAAGATACCGGAGCTAACTATGGCTACACCTTC.

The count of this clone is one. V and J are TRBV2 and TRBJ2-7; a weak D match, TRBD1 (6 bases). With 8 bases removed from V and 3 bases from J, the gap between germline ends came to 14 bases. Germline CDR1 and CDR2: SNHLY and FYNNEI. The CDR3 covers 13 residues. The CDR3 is CASGSRGFYEQYF. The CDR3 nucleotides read TGTGCCAGCGGGTCCAGGGGATTCTACGAGCAGTACTTC.